The 23 T cell receptor beta chains below all came from one sample that was sequenced in a study of OX40 agonist ivuxolimab in advanced cancers. Here immunoSEQ multiplex PCR was the method, and the copy in TCRdb shows in-frame clones only, minus some. The sample lists 55,000 to 70,000 clones, 80% occurring once. The source was CD4+ or CD8+ T cells sorted from blood, collected in a trial of the OX40 agonist ivuxolimab. These receptors were obtained from an adult with an advanced solid tumor such as melanoma, head and neck, liver or kidney cancer.

The chain uses TRBV19 and TRBJ2-1; maybe TRBD1 (5 bases). The V and J ends lost 4 bases and 7 bases respectively, with 14 bases between them. Germline assignment: CDR1 LNHDA and CDR2 SQIVND (reference sequence). The CDR3 has 14 amino acids. The CDR3 bases are TGTGCCAGTAGTAGCAGGGTCGTGGGAAATGAGCAGTTCTTC. Encoded protein: CASSSRVVGNEQFF.

A single count supports this clone. The chain combines TRBV30 with TRBJ2-7; either TRBD1 or TRBD2 may supply D (5 bases each). Germline-derived CDR1 and CDR2 are GTSNPN and SVGIG (reference sequence). This CDR3 contains 14 residues. V was clipped by 0 bases and J by 6 bases, with 15 bases between them. Written as DNA, the CDR3 is TGTGCCTGGAGTGTGGGGGACCTTGTAGGCGAGCAGTACTTC. Its translation is CAWSVGDLVGEQYF. Complete variable domain (other parts from reference TRBV30 and TRBJ2-7): SQTIHQWPATLVQPVGSPLSLECTVEGTSNPNLYWYRQAAGRGLQLLFYSVGIGQISSEVPQNLSASRPQDRQFILSSKKLLLSDSGFYLCAWSVGDLVGEQYFGPGTRLTVT.

The chain has TRBV9 and TRBJ2-3; no clear D. Trimming shortened V by 4 bases and J by 3 bases, and 12 bases separated the two germline ends. The V gene's germline CDR1 is SGDLS and CDR2 YYNGEE. The CDR3 covers 14 residues. The CDR3 region is CASSLRTRTDTQYF. The CDR3 region has the DNA TGTGCCAGCAGCCTCCGGACGCGGACAGATACGCAGTATTTT.

This chain connects TRBV27 to TRBJ1-2; 9 bases agree with TRBD1. The CDR3 covers 14 residues. V gave up 10 bases and J gave up 7 bases; unmatched junction bases: 13. Germline V gene data show CDR1 as MNHEY and CDR2 as SMNVEV (reference sequence). CDR3 DNA sequence: TGTGCCACTCGCCGGGGACAGGGAATATCTGGCTACACCTTC. Its translation: CATRRGQGISGYTF.

V and J are TRBV2 and TRBJ2-2, with a weak D call TRBD2 (5 bases). V was clipped by 4 bases and J by 4 bases, with 13 bases between them. CDR3 size: 15 residues. Germline V gene lookup returns CDR1 SNHLY and CDR2 FYNNEI. This CDR3 is CASSAAPSPTGELFF. The CDR3 DNA sequence: TGTGCCAGCAGTGCGGCCCCTAGCCCCACCGGGGAGCTGTTTTTT.

This clone was recorded a few times. The chain has TRBV7-8 and TRBJ1-2; TRBD1 matches at 9 bases. Germline V gives CDR1 SGHVS, CDR2 FQNEAQ. The CDR3 is 15 amino acids. V trimming: 5 bases; J trimming: 4 bases; junction bases outside the gene matches: 8. The CDR3 DNA reads TGTGCCAGCAGCACCGCCGGGACAGGGATCTATGGCTACACCTTC. It translates to CASSTAGTGIYGYTF.

The chain combines TRBV30 with TRBJ2-7, with D possibly being TRBD2 (5 bases). The germline V gene has CDR1 GTSNPN and CDR2 SVGIG (reference sequence). The germline V and J ends were trimmed by 3 bases and 5 bases, with 8 bases remaining between them. The CDR3 loop spans 11 amino acids. The CDR3 region has the DNA TGTGCCTGGAGGACTACGGACGAGCAGTACTTC. Its protein is CAWRTTDEQYF.

The chain links TRBV6-6 to TRBJ2-3; tentative D call: TRBD1 (6 bases). Trimming took off 6 bases at V and 1 base at J, with 17 bases between the two ends. Germline V gene lookup returns CDR1 MNHNY and CDR2 SVGAGI (reference sequence). The CDR3 extends over 16 amino acids. CDR3 protein: CASSGDRDIGTDTQYF. Here the CDR3 DNA reads TGTGCCAGCAGCGGGGACCGGGACATAGGCACAGATACGCAGTATTTT.

The V call is TRBV2, the J call TRBJ2-1; 9 nucleotides align to TRBD1. Germline assignment: CDR1 SNHLY and CDR2 FYNNEI. The CDR3 consists of 15 residues. V lost 3 bases, J lost 1 base, and 1 base stayed unmatched. In DNA form, the CDR3 reads TGTGCCAGCAGTGAGGACAGGGGATCCTACAATGAGCAGTTCTTC. Encoded protein: CASSEDRGSYNEQFF.

The J gene is TRBJ2-7, the V gene TRBV5-1; unclear D gene. Germline values: CDR1 SGHRS, CDR2 YFSETQ. V shed 4 bases and J shed 3 bases, with 11 bases lying between them. CDR3 length: 13 residues. The CDR3 loop reads CASSTRPGYEQYF. CDR3 coding DNA: TGCGCCAGCAGCACGCGCCCGGGCTACGAGCAGTACTTC.

CDR3 bases: TGTGCCTGGGGACGTTGGGGAACCTACAATGAGCAGTTCTTC. This codes for CAWGRWGTYNEQFF. The rearrangement links TRBV30 to TRBJ2-1; D gene unclear. Germline CDR1 and CDR2: GTSNPN and SVGIG (reference sequence). The germline V and J ends were trimmed by 5 bases and 2 bases, with 13 bases remaining between them. This CDR3 comprises 14 residues.

The chain's CDR3 is CASSPGGGAYGYTF. In DNA, the CDR3 is TGTGCCAGTAGTCCGGGGGGGGGAGCCTATGGCTACACCTTC. The V gene is TRBV19, the J gene TRBJ1-2, with D possibly being TRBD1 (5 bases). CDR3 length: 14 residues. Germline loops: CDR1 LNHDA, CDR2 SQIVND (reference sequence). V shed 5 bases and J shed 4 bases, with 14 bases lying between them.

The chain carries TRBV5-1 and TRBJ1-3; D is unresolved. V lost 0 bases, J lost 4 bases, and 8 bases lay in between. The CDR3 has 14 residues. Per the germline V gene, CDR1 is SGHRS and CDR2 is YFSETQ. CDR3 sequence reads: CASSLGQHGNTIYF. CDR3 DNA: TGCGCCAGCAGCTTGGGGCAGCACGGAAACACCATATATTTT.

This rearrangement joins TRBV6-5 to TRBJ2-2; TRBD1 agrees at 7 bases. In germline, CDR1 is MNHEY, CDR2 SVGAGI. The CDR3 is 12 amino acids. The V gene end was trimmed by 10 bases and the J gene end by 4 bases; junction bases not matched to a gene: 3. The CDR3 DNA sequence: TGTGCCATACGGACAGGCACCGGGGAGCTGTTTTTT. Translated, it gives CAIRTGTGELFF.

The CDR3 reads CASSINRGSNQPQHF. Written as DNA, the CDR3 is TGTGCCAGTAGTATCAACAGGGGAAGCAATCAGCCCCAGCATTTT. This chain links TRBV19 with TRBJ1-5; 7 nucleotides agree with TRBD1. V shed 3 bases, J shed 1 base, and the junction held 3 bases outside the gene matches. Germline lookup yields CDR1 LNHDA and CDR2 SQIVND (reference sequence). This CDR3 is 15 amino acids long.

The chain links TRBV4-1 to TRBJ1-1; no definite D call. Germline CDR1 MGHRA, CDR2 YSYEKL. This CDR3 is built from 16 residues. V gave up 3 bases and J gave up 10 bases, with 24 bases separating them. The CDR3 spells CASSHQTSGKQPVAFF. The CDR3 DNA reads as TGCGCCAGCAGCCACCAGACCTCCGGGAAACAACCTGTAGCTTTCTTT.

V usage is TRBV10-3 and J usage is TRBJ2-3; 14 bases agree with TRBD2. The CDR3 sequence is 17 residues long. The germline V gene has CDR1 ENHRY and CDR2 SYGVKD. V lost 2 bases, J lost 3 bases, and 4 bases stayed unmatched. CDR3: CAISEPGLAGGTDTQYF. As DNA, the CDR3 is TGTGCCATCAGTGAGCCCGGACTAGCGGGGGGAACAGATACGCAGTATTTT.

The chain is built from TRBV4-2 and TRBJ2-4; D possibly uses TRBD1 or TRBD2 (5 bases each). V lost 1 base to trimming and J lost 3 bases, with 10 bases between them. CDR1 LGHNA and CDR2 YNFKEQ come from the germline V gene. The CDR3 is made up of 15 amino acids. CDR3 protein: CASSQVGDFKNIQYF. CDR3 coding DNA: TGTGCCAGCAGCCAAGTGGGGGATTTCAAAAACATTCAGTACTTC.

The V call is TRBV9, the J call TRBJ1-6; maybe TRBD1 (5 bases). V lost 0 bases to trimming and J lost 5 bases, with 9 bases between them. The V gene's germline CDR1 is SGDLS and CDR2 YYNGEE. The CDR3 has 15 residues. The CDR3 bases are TGTGCCAGCAGCGTAGAACAGGCGCATAATTCACCCCTCCACTTT. Its protein product is CASSVEQAHNSPLHF.

The V call is TRBV5-1, the J call TRBJ2-3, with no clear D. V lost 0 bases and J 5 bases, leaving 16 bases between the germline ends. Germline V lookup: CDR1 SGHRS, CDR2 YFSETQ. The CDR3 contains 16 residues. The CDR3 sequence is CASSLGSTAIRDTQYF. In DNA, the CDR3 is TGCGCCAGCAGCTTGGGATCGACGGCGATTCGAGATACGCAGTATTTT.

This chain joins TRBV5-1 and TRBJ1-2; D may be TRBD1 (5 bases). This CDR3 spans 14 amino acids. V lost 5 bases to trimming and J lost 0 bases, with 11 bases between them. Germline loops: CDR1 SGHRS, CDR2 YFSETQ. The DNA for the CDR3 is TGCGCCAGCAGTACGGGGCAGACTAACTATGGCTACACCTTC. It yields the protein CASSTGQTNYGYTF.

J is TRBJ2-5 and V is TRBV6-1, with 12 bases matching TRBD2. The CDR3 loop spans 14 amino acids. Trimming removed 8 bases from V and 5 bases from J; junction bases left unmatched: 6. Per the germline V gene, CDR1 is MNHNS and CDR2 is SASEGT. CDR3: CASASGGAVETQYF. The CDR3 bases are TGTGCCAGCGCTAGCGGGGGGGCTGTGGAGACCCAGTACTTC.

This chain uses TRBV30 with TRBJ1-1; 7 bases align to TRBD1. The germline gives CDR1 GTSNPN, CDR2 SVGIG (reference sequence). The CDR3 length is 15 residues. V lost 0 bases, J lost 6 bases, and 10 bases stayed unmatched. The DNA of the CDR3 is TGTGCCTGGAGTGTCCCGGGACAGATAAGGGCTGAAGCTTTCTTT. Protein: CAWSVPGQIRAEAFF. Full variable domain (remainder filled in from reference TRBV30 and TRBJ1-1): SQTIHQWPATLVQPVGSPLSLECTVEGTSNPNLYWYRQAAGRGLQLLFYSVGIGQISSEVPQNLSASRPQDRQFILSSKKLLLSDSGFYLCAWSVPGQIRAEAFFGQGTRLTVV.